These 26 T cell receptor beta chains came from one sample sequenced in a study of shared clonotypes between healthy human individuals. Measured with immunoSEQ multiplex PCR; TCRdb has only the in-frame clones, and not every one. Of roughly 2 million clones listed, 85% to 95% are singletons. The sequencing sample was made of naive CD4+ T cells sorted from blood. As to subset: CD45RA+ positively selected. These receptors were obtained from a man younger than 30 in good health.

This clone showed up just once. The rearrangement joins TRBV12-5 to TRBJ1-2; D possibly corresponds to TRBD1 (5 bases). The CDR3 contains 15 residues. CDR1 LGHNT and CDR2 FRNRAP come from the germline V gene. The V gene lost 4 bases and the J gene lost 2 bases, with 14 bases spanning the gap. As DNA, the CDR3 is TGTGCTAGTGGTTCATTCGGACGGACAAACTATGGCTACACCTTC. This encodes CASGSFGRTNYGYTF. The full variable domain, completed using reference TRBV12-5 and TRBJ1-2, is DARVTQTPRHKVTEMGQEVTMRCQPILGHNTVFWYRQTMMQGLELLAYFRNRAPLDDSGMPKDRFSAEMPDATLATLKIQPSEPRDSAVYFCASGSFGRTNYGYTFGSGTRLTVV.

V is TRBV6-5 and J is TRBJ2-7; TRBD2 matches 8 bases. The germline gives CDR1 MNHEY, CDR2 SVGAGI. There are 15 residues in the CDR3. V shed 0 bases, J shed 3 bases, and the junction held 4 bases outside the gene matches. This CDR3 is CASSYSAGGGYEQYF. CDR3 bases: TGTGCCAGCAGTTACTCGGCGGGGGGCGGCTACGAGCAGTACTTC.

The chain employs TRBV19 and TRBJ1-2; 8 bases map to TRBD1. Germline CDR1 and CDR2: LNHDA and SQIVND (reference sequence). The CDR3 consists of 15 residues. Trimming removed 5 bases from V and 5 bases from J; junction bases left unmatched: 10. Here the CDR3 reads CASSPPDRAGYGYTF. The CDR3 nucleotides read TGTGCCAGTAGTCCCCCGGACAGGGCTGGGTATGGCTACACCTTC.

The CDR3 spells CAISEGAGTGNNQPQHF. The CDR3 DNA sequence: TGTGCCATCAGTGAGGGGGCCGGGACAGGGAACAATCAGCCCCAGCATTTT. This chain links TRBV10-3 with TRBJ1-5; the match to TRBD1 covers 9 bases. Trimming removed 2 bases from V and 3 bases from J; junction bases left unmatched: 8. CDR1 is ENHRY and CDR2 is SYGVKD in the germline V gene. The CDR3 runs to 17 residues.

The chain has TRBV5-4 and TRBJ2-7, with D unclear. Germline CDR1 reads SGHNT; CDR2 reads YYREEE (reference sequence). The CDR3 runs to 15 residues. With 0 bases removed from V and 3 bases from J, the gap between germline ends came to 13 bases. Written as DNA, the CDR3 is TGTGCCAGCAGCTTGGAGTCTAGGGTAATCTACGAGCAGTACTTC. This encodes CASSLESRVIYEQYF.

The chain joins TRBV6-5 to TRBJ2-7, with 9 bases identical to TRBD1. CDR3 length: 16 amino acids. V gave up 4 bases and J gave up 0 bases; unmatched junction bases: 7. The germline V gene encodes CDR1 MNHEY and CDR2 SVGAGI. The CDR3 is CASSSETGGSSYEQYF. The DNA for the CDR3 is TGTGCCAGCAGTTCCGAGACAGGGGGGTCCTCCTACGAGCAGTACTTC.

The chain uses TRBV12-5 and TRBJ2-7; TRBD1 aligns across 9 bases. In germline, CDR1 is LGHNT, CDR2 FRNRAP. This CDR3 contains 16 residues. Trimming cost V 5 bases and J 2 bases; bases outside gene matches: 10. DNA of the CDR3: TGTGCTAGTGGTCCTTCCGGGACAGGGCCAGCCTACGAGCAGTACTTC. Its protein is CASGPSGTGPAYEQYF.

CDR3 bases: TGTGCCAGCAGTCATTTACAGGGCTACGAGCAGTACTTC. This gives the protein CASSHLQGYEQYF. The V gene is TRBV27, the J gene TRBJ2-7; a weak D match, TRBD1 (6 bases). The CDR3 is made up of 13 amino acids. Germline CDR1 is MNHEY and CDR2 is SMNVEV (reference sequence). Trimming pared 5 bases from V and 3 bases from J, leaving 11 bases between.

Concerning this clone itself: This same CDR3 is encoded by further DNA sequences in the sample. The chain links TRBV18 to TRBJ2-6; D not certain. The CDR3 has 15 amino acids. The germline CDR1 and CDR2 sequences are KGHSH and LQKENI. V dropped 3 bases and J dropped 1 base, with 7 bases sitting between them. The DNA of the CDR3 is TGTGCCAGCTCACCCATAGGGTCTGGGGCCAACGTCCTGACTTTC. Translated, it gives CASSPIGSGANVLTF.

CDR3 residues: CASSPPRAENTEAFF. Here the CDR3 DNA reads TGTGCCAGCTCACCACCCCGGGCGGAAAACACTGAAGCTTTCTTT. The chain has TRBV18 and TRBJ1-1; D not certain. CDR3 length equals 15 residues. Germline CDR1 KGHSH, CDR2 LQKENI. V lost 0 bases, J lost 2 bases, and 10 bases lay in between.

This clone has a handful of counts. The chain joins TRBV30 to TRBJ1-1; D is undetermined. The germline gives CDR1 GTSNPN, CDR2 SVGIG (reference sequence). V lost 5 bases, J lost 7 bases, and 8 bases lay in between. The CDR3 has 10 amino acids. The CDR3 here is CAWGHGEAFF. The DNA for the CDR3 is TGTGCCTGGGGGCACGGTGAAGCTTTCTTT.

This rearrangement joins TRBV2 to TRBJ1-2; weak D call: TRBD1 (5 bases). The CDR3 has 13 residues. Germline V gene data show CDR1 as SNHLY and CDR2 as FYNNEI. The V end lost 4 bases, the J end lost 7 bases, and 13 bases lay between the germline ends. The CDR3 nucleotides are TGTGCCAGCAGTGGCAGACAGATCACTGGCTACACCTTC. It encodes CASSGRQITGYTF.

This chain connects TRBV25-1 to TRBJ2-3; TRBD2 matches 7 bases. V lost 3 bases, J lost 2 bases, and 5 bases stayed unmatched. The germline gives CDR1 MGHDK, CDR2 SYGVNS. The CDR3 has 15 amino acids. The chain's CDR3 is CASSDPGRATDTQYF. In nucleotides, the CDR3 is TGTGCCAGCAGTGACCCGGGGAGGGCCACAGATACGCAGTATTTT.

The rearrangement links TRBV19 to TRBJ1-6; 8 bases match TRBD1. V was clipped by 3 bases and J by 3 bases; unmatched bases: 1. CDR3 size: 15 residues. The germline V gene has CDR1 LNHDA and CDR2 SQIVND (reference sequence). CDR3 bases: TGTGCCAGTAGTATGGGACAGGACTATAATTCACCCCTCCACTTT. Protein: CASSMGQDYNSPLHF.

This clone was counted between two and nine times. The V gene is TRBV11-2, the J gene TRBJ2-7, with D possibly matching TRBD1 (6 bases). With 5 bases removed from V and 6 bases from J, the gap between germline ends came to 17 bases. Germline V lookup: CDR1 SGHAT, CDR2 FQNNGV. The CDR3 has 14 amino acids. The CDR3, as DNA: TGTGCCAGCAGCCCTGGGAACAGGGCGTCCGAGCAGTACTTC. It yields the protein CASSPGNRASEQYF.

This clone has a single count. The CDR3 is CASSWGRGIEKLFF. The CDR3 nucleotides read TGCGCCAGCAGCTGGGGACGGGGAATTGAAAAACTGTTTTTT. V and J are TRBV5-1 and TRBJ1-4, with a possible D match to TRBD1 (5 bases). CDR3 length equals 14 residues. Germline V gene data show CDR1 as SGHRS and CDR2 as YFSETQ. V shed 3 bases and J shed 7 bases, with 13 bases lying between them.

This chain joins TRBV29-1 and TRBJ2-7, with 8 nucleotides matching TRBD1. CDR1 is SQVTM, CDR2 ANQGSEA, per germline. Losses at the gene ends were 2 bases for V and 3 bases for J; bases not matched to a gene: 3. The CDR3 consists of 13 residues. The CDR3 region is CSVESGGGYEQYF. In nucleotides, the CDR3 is TGCAGCGTTGAATCAGGGGGCGGCTACGAGCAGTACTTC.

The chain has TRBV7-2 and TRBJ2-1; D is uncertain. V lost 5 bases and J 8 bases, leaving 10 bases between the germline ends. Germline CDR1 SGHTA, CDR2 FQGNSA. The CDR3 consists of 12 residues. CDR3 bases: TGTGCCAGCAGCCGGTACACGGATGAGCAGTTCTTC. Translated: CASSRYTDEQFF.

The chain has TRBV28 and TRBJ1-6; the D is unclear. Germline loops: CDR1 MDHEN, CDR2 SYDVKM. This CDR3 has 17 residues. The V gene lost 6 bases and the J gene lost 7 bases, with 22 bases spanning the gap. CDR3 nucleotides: TGTGCCAGCAGCCGAAGTCCAAAGATAGGGTGGAATTCACCCCTCCACTTT. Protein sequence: CASSRSPKIGWNSPLHF. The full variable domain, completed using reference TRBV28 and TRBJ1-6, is DVKVTQSSRYLVKRTGEKVFLECVQDMDHENMFWYRQDPGLGLRLIYFSYDVKMKEKGDIPEGYSVSREKKERFSLILESASTNQTSMYLCASSRSPKIGWNSPLHFGNGTRLTVT.

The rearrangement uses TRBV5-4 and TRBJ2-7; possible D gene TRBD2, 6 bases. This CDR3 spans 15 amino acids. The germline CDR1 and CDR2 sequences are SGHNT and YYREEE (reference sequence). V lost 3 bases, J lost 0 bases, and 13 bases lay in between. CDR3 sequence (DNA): TGTGCCAGCAGCTCCGGGAGCCTAAGCTCCTACGAGCAGTACTTC. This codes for CASSSGSLSSYEQYF.

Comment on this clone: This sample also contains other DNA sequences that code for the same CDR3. The CDR3 DNA reads as TGTGCCAGCAGCGTCGACGGAAACACTGAAGCTTTCTTT. Its translation is CASSVDGNTEAFF. V usage is TRBV7-9 and J usage is TRBJ1-1, with unresolved D. Germline values: CDR1 SEHNR, CDR2 FQNEAQ (reference sequence). The germline V and J ends were trimmed by 5 bases and 2 bases, with 9 bases remaining between them. CDR3 length: 13 residues.

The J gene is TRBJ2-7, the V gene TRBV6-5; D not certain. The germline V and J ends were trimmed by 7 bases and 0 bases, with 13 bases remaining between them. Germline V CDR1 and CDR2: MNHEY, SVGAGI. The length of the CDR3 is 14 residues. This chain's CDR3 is CASNGRRSSYEQYF. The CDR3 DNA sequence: TGTGCCAGCAATGGACGTAGGAGCTCCTACGAGCAGTACTTC.

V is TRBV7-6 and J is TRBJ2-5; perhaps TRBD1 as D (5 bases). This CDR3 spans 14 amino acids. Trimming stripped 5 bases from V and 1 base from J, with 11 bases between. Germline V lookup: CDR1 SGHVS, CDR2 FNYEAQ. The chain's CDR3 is CASSLQGRQETQYF. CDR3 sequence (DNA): TGTGCCAGCAGCCTCCAGGGTCGCCAAGAGACCCAGTACTTC.

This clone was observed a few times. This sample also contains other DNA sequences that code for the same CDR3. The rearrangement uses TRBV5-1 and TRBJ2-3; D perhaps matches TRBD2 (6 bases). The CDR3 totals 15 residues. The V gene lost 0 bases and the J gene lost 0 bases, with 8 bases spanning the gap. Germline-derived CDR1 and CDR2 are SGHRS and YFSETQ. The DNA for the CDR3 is TGCGCCAGCAGCTTGGCCGGGGGAAGCACAGATACGCAGTATTTT. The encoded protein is CASSLAGGSTDTQYF.

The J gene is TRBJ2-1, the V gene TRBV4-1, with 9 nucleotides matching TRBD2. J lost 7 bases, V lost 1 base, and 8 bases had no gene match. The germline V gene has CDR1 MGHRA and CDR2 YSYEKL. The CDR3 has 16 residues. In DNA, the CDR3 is TGCGCCAGCAGCCAAGCGTCCCTAGCGGGGAATAATGAGCAGTTCTTC. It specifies CASSQASLAGNNEQFF.

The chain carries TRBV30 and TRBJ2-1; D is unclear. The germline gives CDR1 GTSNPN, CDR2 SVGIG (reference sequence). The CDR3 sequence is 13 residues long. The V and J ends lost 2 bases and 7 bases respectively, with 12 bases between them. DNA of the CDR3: TGTGCCTGGAGTTCGAGGACCAGTAATGAGCAGTTCTTC. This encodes CAWSSRTSNEQFF.